One sample yielded the 7 T cell receptor beta chains listed below, sequenced in a study of T-cell reconstitution after alpha-beta-depleted transplantation in children. The TCRbeta library incorporated unique molecular identifiers. Each CDR3 protein is one row after TCRdb ran MiXCR on the PCR reads. The sample yields almost 500,000 distinct CDR3 sequences, roughly a tenth seen once. The material sequenced was PBMCs, taken before TCRalphabeta/CD19-depleted stem cell transplant. All receptors derive from a child younger than 10 with inherited bone marrow failure, due to receive a stem cell transplant.

The chain is built from TRBV29-1 and TRBJ1-3; D remains ambiguous. The CDR3 sequence is 13 residues long. Germline V gives CDR1 SQVTM, CDR2 ANQGSEA. V gave up 8 bases and J gave up 0 bases, with 11 bases separating them. CDR3 nucleotides: TGCAGCTTTGGCAACCTCTCTGGAAACACCATATATTTT. It encodes CSFGNLSGNTIYF.

At least ten counts were recorded for this clonotype. The chain joins TRBV25-1 to TRBJ2-7; D is perhaps TRBD2 (5 bases). The CDR3 is 13 residues long. The germline CDR1 and CDR2 sequences are MGHDK and SYGVNS. Trimming took 5 bases from V and 0 from J, leaving 8 bases between them. CDR3 coding DNA: TGTGCCAGCAGTCCCCGGGGCTCCTACGAGCAGTACTTC. It yields the protein CASSPRGSYEQYF.

In this sample, this clonotype turned up many times. V usage is TRBV20-1 and J usage is TRBJ1-5; 7 nucleotides line up with TRBD1. The CDR3 is 16 amino acids. Losses at the gene ends were 0 bases for V and 3 bases for J; bases not matched to a gene: 8. Germline V CDR1 and CDR2: DFQATT, SNEGSKA (reference sequence). The CDR3, as DNA: TGCAGTGCTAGAGATTTAACAACAGGGGTCAATCAGCCCCAGCATTTT. It codes for CSARDLTTGVNQPQHF.

This clonotype came up a few times. CDR3 amino acids: CASSGGGFYEQYF. DNA for the CDR3: TGTGCCAGCAGTGGAGGGGGCTTTTACGAGCAGTACTTC. The V and J genes are TRBV27 and TRBJ2-7; tentatively, D is TRBD1 (7 bases). Trimming cost V 5 bases and J 4 bases, with 12 bases left between them. Germline V CDR1 and CDR2: MNHEY, SMNVEV (reference sequence). This CDR3 is built from 13 residues.

In its sample, this clonotype was seen many times. V is TRBV28 and J is TRBJ2-1; TRBD2 matches at 9 bases. This CDR3 spans 15 amino acids. Per the germline V gene, CDR1 is MDHEN and CDR2 is SYDVKM. V lost 3 bases to trimming and J lost 3 bases; unmatched junction nucleotides: 3. The chain's CDR3 is CASSFPAGGYNEQFF. The CDR3 nucleotides read TGTGCCAGCAGTTTCCCAGCGGGAGGCTACAATGAGCAGTTCTTC.

In its sample, this clonotype was seen a few times. The J gene is TRBJ2-7, the V gene TRBV4-2; 7 bases line up with TRBD2. CDR3 length equals 17 residues. Germline V CDR1 and CDR2: LGHNA, YNFKEQ. The CDR3 DNA is TGTGCGGTTCTCTGTCTCCTGGGAGCGGGATCCACCTACGAGCAGTACTTC. Amino acid sequence: CAVLCLLGAGSTYEQYF.

This clonotype was seen only a few times. The chain uses TRBV7-9 and TRBJ1-6; D is uncertain. V lost 0 bases and J 16 bases, leaving 13 bases between the germline ends. CDR1 SEHNR and CDR2 FQNEAQ come from the germline V gene (reference sequence). The CDR3 has 13 residues. The DNA for the CDR3 is TGTGCCAGCAGCTTAGCCCCCGGCCAGTCGCTCCACTTT. It translates to CASSLAPGQSLHF. Based on the CDR3 plus reference TRBV7-9 and TRBJ1-6, the full variable domain is DTGVSQNPRHKITKRGQNVTFRCDPISEHNRLYWYRQTLGQGPEFLTYFQNEAQLEKSRLLSDRFSAERPKGSFSTLEIQRTEQGDSAMYLCASSLAPGQSLHFGNGTRLTVT.